This entry lists 15 T cell receptor beta chains sequenced from one sample in a study of OX40 agonist ivuxolimab in advanced cancers. TCRdb's table, derived via immunoSEQ multiplex PCR, lists solely in-frame clones and lacks some. Here the sample spans under 40,000 clones, approximately 72% being singletons. Sequencing used CD4+ or CD8+ T cells sorted from blood, obtained in a trial of the OX40 agonist ivuxolimab. The receptors derive from an adult with an advanced solid tumor such as melanoma, head and neck, liver or kidney cancer.

This clone occurred once. This chain connects TRBV28 to TRBJ1-1; the D is unclear. V was shortened by 1 base and J by 8 bases, with 11 bases between the two germline ends. The germline CDR1 and CDR2 sequences are MDHEN and SYDVKM. The CDR3 has 13 residues. Here the CDR3 reads CASSLFLGGEAFF. In DNA, the CDR3 is TGTGCCAGCAGTTTATTTTTGGGTGGGGAAGCTTTCTTT.

This clone appeared a few times. The rearrangement joins TRBV6-1 to TRBJ1-5; D unclear. V was pared by 1 base and J by 7 bases, with 8 bases between. Germline CDR1 and CDR2: MNHNS and SASEGT. The CDR3 length is 13 residues. The DNA for the CDR3 is TGTGCCAGCAGTGAAGTTGACACCCAGCCCCAGCATTTT. Its protein product is CASSEVDTQPQHF.

V and J are TRBV6-1 and TRBJ2-3; D is perhaps TRBD1 (6 bases). The CDR3 has 16 residues. Deletions cut 2 bases from V and 6 bases from J, with 18 bases between. CDR1 MNHNS and CDR2 SASEGT come from the germline V gene. This CDR3 is CASSETREHGGDTQYF. The CDR3 coding sequence is TGTGCCAGCAGTGAAACCCGGGAACATGGGGGCGATACGCAGTATTTT.

This chain connects TRBV30 to TRBJ2-1; 9 bases are shared with TRBD2. J lost 6 bases, V lost 0 bases, and 12 bases had no gene match. Germline V gene lookup returns CDR1 GTSNPN and CDR2 SVGIG (reference sequence). The CDR3 runs 17 residues. CDR3 nucleotides: TGTGCCTGGAGTGTACTGGCGGGAGGGCGAGTGAGCAATGAGCAGTTCTTC. This gives the protein CAWSVLAGGRVSNEQFF.

This chain connects TRBV28 to TRBJ2-7; D may correspond to TRBD1 or TRBD2 (5 bases each). The germline gives CDR1 MDHEN, CDR2 SYDVKM. This CDR3 region has 13 residues. V was shortened by 7 bases and J by 3 bases, with 13 bases between the two germline ends. CDR3 in amino acids: CASKLGHFYEQYF. DNA of the CDR3: TGTGCCAGCAAACTAGGACACTTCTACGAGCAGTACTTC.

This clone is medium-sized. The rearrangement links TRBV15 to TRBJ1-5; 7 bases fit TRBD1. Germline V gene lookup returns CDR1 LNHNV and CDR2 YYDKDF (reference sequence). The CDR3 loop spans 15 amino acids. V shed 3 bases, J shed 2 bases, and the junction held 4 bases outside the gene matches. For the CDR3, the DNA is TGTGCCACCAGCAGTCTTGACAGGGGCAATCAGCCCCAGCATTTT. Its protein is CATSSLDRGNQPQHF.

The gene calls are TRBV6-1 and TRBJ2-7, with D tentatively TRBD1 (6 bases). Germline CDR1 and CDR2: MNHNS and SASEGT. The CDR3 extends over 14 amino acids. The germline V and J ends were trimmed by 7 bases and 2 bases, with 15 bases remaining between them. The CDR3 nucleotides are TGTGCCAGCATAGCTGGGGGCATGACCTACGAGCAGTACTTC. It is translated as CASIAGGMTYEQYF.

The rearrangement uses TRBV7-2 and TRBJ2-5; the D is unclear. Deletions cut 2 bases from V and 5 bases from J, with 3 bases between. The CDR3 sequence is 11 residues long. From germline, CDR1 is SGHTA and CDR2 FQGNSA. The CDR3 DNA sequence: TGTGCCAGCAGCTTATATGAGACCCAGTACTTC. This sequence encodes CASSLYETQYF.

This clone was found once. The chain employs TRBV7-3 and TRBJ1-1; D remains ambiguous. V gave up 5 bases and J gave up 5 bases, with 12 bases separating them. Germline V CDR1 and CDR2: SGHTA, FQGTGA. This CDR3 has 13 amino acids. CDR3 DNA sequence: TGTGCCAGCAGCCCGGGCGGAGGGACTGAAGCTTTCTTT. Translation gives CASSPGGGTEAFF.

V is TRBV21-1 and J is TRBJ2-4; the D call in the table, TRBD2, was not verified against the DNA. TRBV21-1 is a known pseudogene. The CDR3 is 17 residues long. The CDR3 DNA reads TGTGCCAGCAGCAACGGGACTCTACGTTTAGCCAAAAACATTCAGTACTTC. Encoded protein: CASSNGTLRLAKNIQYF.

J is TRBJ2-1 and V is TRBV18, with 8 positions matching TRBD2. The CDR3 is made up of 14 amino acids. CDR1 is KGHSH and CDR2 is LQKENI in the germline V gene. J gave up 3 bases and V 3 bases, and 1 base lay outside the gene matches. The CDR3 region is CASSPGLDYNEQFF. Written as DNA, the CDR3 is TGTGCCAGCTCACCGGGACTAGACTACAATGAGCAGTTCTTC. The full variable domain, rest sourced from reference TRBV18 and TRBJ2-1, is NAGVMQNPRHLVRRRGQEARLRCSPMKGHSHVYWYRQLPEEGLKFMVYLQKENIIDESGMPKERFSAEFPKEGPSILRIQQVVRGDSAAYFCASSPGLDYNEQFFGPGTRLTVL.

This clone showed up just a few times. The chain has TRBV30 and TRBJ1-5; D is perhaps TRBD1 (6 bases). CDR1 and CDR2 from the germline V gene are GTSNPN and SVGIG (reference sequence). V lost 2 bases to trimming and J lost 0 bases, with 11 bases between them. This CDR3 is 15 amino acids long. The CDR3 DNA is TGTGCCTGGAGTCTCCGGGACACTAGCAATCAGCCCCAGCATTTT. Amino acid sequence: CAWSLRDTSNQPQHF.

This chain uses TRBV28 with TRBJ2-4, with 11 positions matching TRBD2. The V gene's germline CDR1 is MDHEN and CDR2 SYDVKM. V gave up 5 bases and J gave up 2 bases; unmatched junction bases: 8. This CDR3 spans 17 amino acids. The CDR3 protein is CASSPTSGAQSKNIQYF. The CDR3 nucleotides read TGTGCCAGCAGTCCGACTAGCGGGGCACAATCCAAAAACATTCAGTACTTC. Supplemented by reference TRBV28 and TRBJ2-4, the full variable domain reads DVKVTQSSRYLVKRTGEKVFLECVQDMDHENMFWYRQDPGLGLRLIYFSYDVKMKEKGDIPEGYSVSREKKERFSLILESASTNQTSMYLCASSPTSGAQSKNIQYFGAGTRLSVL.

The genes are TRBV28 and TRBJ2-7; 8 bases fit TRBD1. This CDR3 is 14 amino acids long. The germline gives CDR1 MDHEN, CDR2 SYDVKM. The V segment lost 2 bases and the J segment 2 bases; nucleotides outside the gene matches: 2. CDR3 residues: CASSLQQGAYEQYF. CDR3 nucleotides: TGTGCCAGCAGTTTACAACAGGGGGCCTACGAGCAGTACTTC.

V and J are TRBV13 and TRBJ2-7; 8 bases fit TRBD2. Germline CDR1 and CDR2: PRHDT and FYEKMQ (reference sequence). Trimming took 0 bases from V and 6 from J; bases not matched to a gene: 4. CDR3 length: 14 residues. The CDR3 reads CASSLGPGRGEQYF. Here the CDR3 DNA reads TGTGCCAGCAGCTTAGGACCCGGGAGGGGCGAGCAGTACTTC.